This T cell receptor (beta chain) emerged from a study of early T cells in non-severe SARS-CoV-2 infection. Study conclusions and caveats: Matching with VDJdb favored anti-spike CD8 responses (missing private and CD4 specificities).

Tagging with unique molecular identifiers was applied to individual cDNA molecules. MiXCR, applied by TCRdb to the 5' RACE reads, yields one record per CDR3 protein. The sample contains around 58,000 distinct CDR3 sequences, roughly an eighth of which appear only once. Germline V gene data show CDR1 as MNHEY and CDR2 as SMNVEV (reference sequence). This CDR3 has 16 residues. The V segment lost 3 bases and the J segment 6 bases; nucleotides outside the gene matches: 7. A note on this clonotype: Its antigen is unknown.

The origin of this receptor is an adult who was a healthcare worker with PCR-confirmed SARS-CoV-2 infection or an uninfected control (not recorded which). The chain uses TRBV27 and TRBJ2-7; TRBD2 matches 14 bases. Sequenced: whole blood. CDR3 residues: CASSFSGLAGVSEQYF. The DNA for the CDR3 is TGTGCCAGCAGTTTCTCGGGACTAGCGGGAGTTTCCGAGCAGTACTTC.